This T cell receptor (beta chain) is drawn from a study of blood T cell repertoires in COVID-19. In the study overall: PBMCs, B-cell-depleted T cells, or T cells provided the cDNA or gDNA that made up the material.

Exposed study participants had met a COVID-19 case within 2 weeks before entry. Trimming shortened V by 2 bases and J by 15 bases, and 14 bases separated the two germline ends. The CDR3 is 12 amino acids. Germline CDR1 SGHTA, CDR2 FQGNSA. Authors' analysis steps: Amplification with reference gene primers provided the estimates of nucleated cell counts. Sequenced by immunoSEQ multiplex PCR; TCRdb stores in-frame clones only, minus some. V, J and clone size reflect that table, while D and trimming were determined from the DNA. The data show approximately 260,000 clones, with 70% to 90% seen just once and 6.6% held by the top ten.

The chain couples TRBV7-2 to TRBJ1-5; D uncertain. Sequencing input: PBMCs or T cells enriched from blood (not recorded which). The origin of this receptor is a woman aged 45-60 years who had been exposed to COVID-19. The CDR3 region is CASSLFLRAGHF. The CDR3 region has the DNA TGTGCCAGCAGCTTATTTTTGAGGGCTGGGCATTTT. Full variable domain (outside the CDR3, taken from reference TRBV7-2 and TRBJ1-5): GAGVSQSPSNKVTEKGKDVELRCDPISGHTALYWYRQSLGQGLEFLIYFQGNSAPDKSGLPSDRFSAERTGGSVSTLTIQRTQQEDSAVYLCASSLFLRAGHFGDGTRLSIL.